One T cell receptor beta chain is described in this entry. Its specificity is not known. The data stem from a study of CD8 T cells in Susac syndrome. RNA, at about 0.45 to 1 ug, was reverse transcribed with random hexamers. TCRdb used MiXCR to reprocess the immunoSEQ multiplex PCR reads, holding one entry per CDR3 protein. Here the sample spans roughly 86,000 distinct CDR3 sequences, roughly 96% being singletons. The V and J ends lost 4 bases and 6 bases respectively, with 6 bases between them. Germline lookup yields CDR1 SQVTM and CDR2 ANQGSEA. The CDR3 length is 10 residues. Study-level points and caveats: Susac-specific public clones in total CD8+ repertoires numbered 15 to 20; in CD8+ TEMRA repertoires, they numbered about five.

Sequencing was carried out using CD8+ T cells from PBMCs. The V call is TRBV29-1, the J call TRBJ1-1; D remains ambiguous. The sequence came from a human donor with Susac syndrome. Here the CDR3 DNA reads TGCAGCGTTGTAGTTTCTGAAGCTTTCTTT. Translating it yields CSVVVSEAFF.